The 18 T cell receptor beta chains in this list originate from one sample, sequenced in a study of blood T cell repertoires in COVID-19. Using immunoSEQ multiplex PCR, the repertoire was profiled, and TCRdb retains in-frame clones only, with some absent. Of under 300,000 clones listed, roughly 86% are singletons. Sequencing used PBMCs or T cells enriched from blood (not recorded which). These receptors originate from a woman aged 40-49 years with acute COVID-19.

The chain uses TRBV5-5 and TRBJ1-1; TRBD1 is a possible D gene (5 bases). V was cut by 4 bases and J by 3 bases, with 16 bases left in between. The CDR3 covers 15 residues. Germline V gene data show CDR1 as SGHKS and CDR2 as YYEKEE (reference sequence). The CDR3 reads CASSPWLGGDTEAFF. In nucleotides, the CDR3 is TGTGCCAGCAGCCCGTGGTTGGGGGGTGACACTGAAGCTTTCTTT.

The chain uses TRBV11-3 and TRBJ1-6; D remains ambiguous. The CDR3 spans 14 residues. The V end lost 0 bases, the J end lost 10 bases, and 10 bases lay between the germline ends. Germline CDR1 and CDR2: SGHNT and YENEEA. For the CDR3, the DNA is TGTGCCAGCAGCTTAGACATGGTCGGGTCACCCCTCCACTTT. It is translated as CASSLDMVGSPLHF.

There are a few counts of this clone. V is TRBV27 and J is TRBJ1-1; 10 nucleotides line up with TRBD1. This CDR3 is 14 amino acids long. Trimming at V came to 8 bases and at J to 4 bases, leaving 7 bases not matched to a gene. From germline, CDR1 is MNHEY and CDR2 SMNVEV (reference sequence). The CDR3 coding sequence is TGTGCCAGCGGAACCCGGGACAGGGGCACTGAAGCTTTCTTT. This translates into CASGTRDRGTEAFF.

The genes are TRBV5-6 and TRBJ1-2, with TRBD1 identical over 8 bases. In germline, CDR1 is SGHDT, CDR2 YYEEEE. The CDR3 covers 14 residues. J was trimmed by 8 bases and V by 4 bases; bases with no gene match: 10. The CDR3 DNA reads as TGTGCCAGCAGCGGGGGACAGGCGTACTGGGGCTACACCTTC. It codes for CASSGGQAYWGYTF.

V is TRBV7-9 and J is TRBJ1-4; possibly TRBD1 for D (5 bases). CDR1 and CDR2 (germline): SEHNR, FQNEAQ (reference sequence). Trimming removed 0 bases at V and 2 bases at J, with 10 bases between. This CDR3 is built from 16 residues. CDR3 region: CASSLARDSTNEKLFF. The DNA of the CDR3 is TGTGCCAGCAGCTTAGCCAGGGATTCGACTAATGAAAAACTGTTTTTT.

This clone was seen many times. The chain carries TRBV3-1 (or the pseudogene TRBV3-2) and TRBJ2-3; D is perhaps TRBD2 (6 bases). V dropped 1 base and J dropped 0 bases, with 20 bases sitting between them. The CDR3 covers 19 residues. CDR1 LGHDT and CDR2 YNNKEL come from the germline V gene (reference sequence). CDR3 amino acids: CASSQGLAGTISSTDTQYF. The DNA for the CDR3 is TGTGCCAGCAGCCAAGGGCTCGCGGGAACGATAAGTAGCACAGATACGCAGTATTTT.

The chain employs TRBV25-1 and TRBJ2-3; TRBD1 is a possible D gene (5 bases). Germline V gives CDR1 MGHDK, CDR2 SYGVNS. V lost 4 bases and J 4 bases, leaving 6 bases between the germline ends. The CDR3 runs 12 residues. CDR3 coding DNA: TGTGCCAGCAGTGCAGGGTCAGATACGCAGTATTTT. It specifies CASSAGSDTQYF.

The V and J genes are TRBV3-1 (or the pseudogene TRBV3-2) and TRBJ1-5; D possibly corresponds to TRBD1 (5 bases). The CDR3 contains 16 residues. Trimming left V 1 base short and J 2 bases short, with 12 bases between. Germline CDR1 LGHDT, CDR2 YNNKEL (reference sequence). The CDR3 protein is CASSQGAGQGNQPQHF. Written as DNA, the CDR3 is TGTGCCAGCAGCCAAGGGGCGGGGCAGGGCAATCAGCCCCAGCATTTT.

In nucleotides, the CDR3 is TGTGCCAGTAGCAGACAGGGGTCGTTCAATCAGCCCCAGCATTTT. It encodes CASSRQGSFNQPQHF. This chain joins TRBV19 and TRBJ1-5; 8 positions match TRBD1. The germline V gene has CDR1 LNHDA and CDR2 SQIVND (reference sequence). V was clipped by 6 bases and J by 3 bases; unmatched bases: 7. CDR3 length: 15 residues.

The J gene is TRBJ2-5, the V gene TRBV5-1; D is unresolved. This CDR3 is 14 amino acids long. Per the germline V gene, CDR1 is SGHRS and CDR2 is YFSETQ. Trimming took 2 bases from V and 4 from J, leaving 12 bases between them. CDR3: CASSFARVGETQYF. CDR3 DNA sequence: TGCGCCAGCAGCTTTGCCCGGGTCGGAGAGACCCAGTACTTC.

The chain carries TRBV9 and TRBJ2-5, with 14 bases lining up with TRBD2. V shed 4 bases and J 3 bases; nucleotides not matched to a gene: 5. CDR3 length: 16 amino acids. In germline, CDR1 is SGDLS, CDR2 YYNGEE. In DNA form, the CDR3 reads TGTGCCAGCAGCCCGACTAGCGGGAGGGCCAAAGAGACCCAGTACTTC. Encoded protein: CASSPTSGRAKETQYF.

This clone is a singleton in its sample. In DNA form, the CDR3 reads TGTGCCAGCAGCCCAGGACAGGGGTTGAACACTGAAGCTTTCTTT. Its protein product is CASSPGQGLNTEAFF. The V gene is TRBV9, the J gene TRBJ1-1, with 9 bases fitting TRBD1. V trimming: 4 bases; J trimming: 0 bases; junction bases outside the gene matches: 4. The CDR3 has 15 amino acids. Germline V gives CDR1 SGDLS, CDR2 YYNGEE. Drawing the rest from reference TRBV9 and TRBJ1-1, the complete variable domain is DSGVTQTPKHLITATGQRVTLRCSPRSGDLSVYWYQQSLDQGLQFLIQYYNGEERAKGNILERFSAQQFPDLHSELNLSSLELGDSALYFCASSPGQGLNTEAFFGQGTRLTVV.

The chain links TRBV19 to TRBJ1-1; a possible D gene is TRBD1 (6 bases). Germline V gene lookup returns CDR1 LNHDA and CDR2 SQIVND (reference sequence). The CDR3 is made up of 12 amino acids. V was shortened by 8 bases and J by 4 bases, with 11 bases between the two germline ends. CDR3 residues: CASEGQFTEAFF. CDR3 bases: TGTGCCAGTGAGGGACAATTCACTGAAGCTTTCTTT.

This clone occurred once. This chain connects TRBV24-1 to TRBJ2-1, with TRBD2 matching 8 bases. The CDR3 covers 17 residues. Germline V CDR1 and CDR2: KGHDR, SFDVKD. Trimming cost V 4 bases and J 4 bases; bases outside gene matches: 11. The CDR3 DNA sequence: TGTGCCACCAGTGAGCCCTCAGCTAGCGGGTCGTACAATGAGCAGTTCTTC. Translation gives CATSEPSASGSYNEQFF.

The chain has TRBV6-5 and TRBJ2-7, with 8 bases lining up with TRBD1. The length of the CDR3 is 15 residues. Trimming took 6 bases from V and 5 from J; bases not matched to a gene: 12. The germline V gene has CDR1 MNHEY and CDR2 SVGAGI. The CDR3 nucleotides are TGTGCCAGCAGGGTTGGTCAGGACAGGGCCCACGAGCAGTACTTC. Translating it yields CASRVGQDRAHEQYF.

The chain has TRBV4-1 and TRBJ1-4, with D possibly being TRBD1 (5 bases). CDR1 and CDR2 (germline): MGHRA, YSYEKL. V lost 3 bases and J 8 bases, leaving 16 bases between the germline ends. The CDR3 covers 15 residues. The CDR3 sequence is CASSQEYRLSEKLFF. In DNA, the CDR3 is TGCGCCAGCAGCCAGGAATACAGGTTGAGCGAAAAACTGTTTTTT.

This clone was counted once. The V gene is TRBV5-1, the J gene TRBJ1-5, with 7 bases aligning to TRBD1. In germline, CDR1 is SGHRS, CDR2 YFSETQ. V trimming: 0 bases; J trimming: 6 bases; junction bases outside the gene matches: 6. This CDR3 region has 15 residues. The CDR3 nucleotides are TGCGCCAGCAGCTTGGAGGGGGCTGGTAGTCAGCCCCAGCATTTT. Translation gives CASSLEGAGSQPQHF.

This rearrangement joins TRBV9 to TRBJ2-1, with TRBD2 identical over 7 bases. CDR1 and CDR2 from the germline V gene are SGDLS and YYNGEE. The CDR3 has 15 amino acids. V trimming: 4 bases; J trimming: 4 bases; junction bases outside the gene matches: 8. The CDR3 DNA reads as TGTGCCAGCAGCCGGGCGGGAGAGAATTACAATGAGCAGTTCTTC. This translates into CASSRAGENYNEQFF.